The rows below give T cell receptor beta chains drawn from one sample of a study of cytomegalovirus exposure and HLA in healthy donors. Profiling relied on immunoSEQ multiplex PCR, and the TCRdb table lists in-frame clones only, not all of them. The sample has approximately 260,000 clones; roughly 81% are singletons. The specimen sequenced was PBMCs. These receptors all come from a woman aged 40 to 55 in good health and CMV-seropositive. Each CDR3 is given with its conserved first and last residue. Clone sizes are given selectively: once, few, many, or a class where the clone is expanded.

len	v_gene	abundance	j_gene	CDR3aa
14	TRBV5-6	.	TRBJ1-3	CASSLGRHGNTIYF
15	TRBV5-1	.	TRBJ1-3	CASSTTGTSGNTIYF
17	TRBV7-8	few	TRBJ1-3	CASSPGGGSHSGNTIYF
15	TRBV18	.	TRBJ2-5	CASSSGTGVTETQYF
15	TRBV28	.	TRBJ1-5	CASRGADRGNQPQHF
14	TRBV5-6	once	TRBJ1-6	CASSMGSLNSPLHF
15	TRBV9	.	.	CASSAGTGQPYEQYF
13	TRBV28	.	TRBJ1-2	CASSLSPNYGYTF
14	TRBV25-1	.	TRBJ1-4	CASSRDRLNEKLFF
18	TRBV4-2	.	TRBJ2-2	CASSQDRPGGSDTGELFF
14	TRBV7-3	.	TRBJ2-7	CASSPGGQSYEQYF
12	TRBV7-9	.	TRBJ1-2	CASSPETGGYTF
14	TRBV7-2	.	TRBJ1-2	CASSPGNLNYGYTF
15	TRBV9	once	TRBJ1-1	CASSAEGTGITEAFF
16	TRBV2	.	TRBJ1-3	CASNLGQGARGNTIYF
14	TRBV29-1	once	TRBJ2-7	CSVEDDQGAGEQYF
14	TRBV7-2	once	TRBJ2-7	CASSLAQRVREQYF
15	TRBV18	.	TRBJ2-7	CASSLPGQGANEQYF
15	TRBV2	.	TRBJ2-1	CASKRTSGSGDEQFF
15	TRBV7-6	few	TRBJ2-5	CASSLARTGRETQYF
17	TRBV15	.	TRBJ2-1	CATSPQFGTSSYNEQFF
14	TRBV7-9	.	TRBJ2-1	CASSSLGTQGEQFF
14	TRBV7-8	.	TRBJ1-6	CASSGPGMGSPLHF
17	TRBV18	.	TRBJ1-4	CASSPIPDRDFAEKLFF
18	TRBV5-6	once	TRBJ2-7	CASSSYLTGGRQPYEQYF
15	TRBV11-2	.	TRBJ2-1	CASSLVGGSGDEQFF
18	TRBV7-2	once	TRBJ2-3	CASSLDGLADTSTDTQYF
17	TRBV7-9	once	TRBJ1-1	CASSWSEGLWMNTEAFF
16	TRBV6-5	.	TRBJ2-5	CASSYSKGRGQETQYF
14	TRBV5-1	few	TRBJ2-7	CASSPSGISYEQYF